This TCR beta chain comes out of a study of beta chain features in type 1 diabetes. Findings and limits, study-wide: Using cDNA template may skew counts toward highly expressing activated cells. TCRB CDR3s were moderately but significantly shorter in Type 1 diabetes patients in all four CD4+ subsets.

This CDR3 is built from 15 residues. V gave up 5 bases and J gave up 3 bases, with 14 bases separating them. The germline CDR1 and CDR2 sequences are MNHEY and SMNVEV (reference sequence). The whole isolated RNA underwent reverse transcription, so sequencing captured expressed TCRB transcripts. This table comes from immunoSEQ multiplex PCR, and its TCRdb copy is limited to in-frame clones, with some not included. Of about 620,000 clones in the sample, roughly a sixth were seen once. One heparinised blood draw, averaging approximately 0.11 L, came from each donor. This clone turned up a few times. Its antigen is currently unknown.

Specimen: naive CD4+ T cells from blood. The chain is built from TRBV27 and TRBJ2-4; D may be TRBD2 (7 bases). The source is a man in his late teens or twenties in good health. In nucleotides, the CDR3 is TGTGCCAGCAGTAGCGGGACAATCGGCAAAAACATTCAGTACTTC. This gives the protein CASSSGTIGKNIQYF.